Each of the 18 T cell receptor beta chains below was sequenced from the same sample in a study of T cell responses to AZD1222 COVID-19 vaccine. TCRdb keeps only in-frame clones here, not all; method: immunoSEQ multiplex PCR. Of 150,000 to 200,000 clones in the sample, 85% to 95% were seen once. The sample in question was peripheral blood, obtained 28 days after the second AZD1222 dose. The receptors derive from an adult who received the AZD1222 COVID-19 vaccine.

This clone appeared a single time. CDR3 amino acids: CASSLDRGYEQYF. The CDR3, as DNA: TGCGCCAGCAGCTTGGACAGGGGATACGAGCAGTACTTC. V is TRBV4-1 and J is TRBJ2-7; 9 bases align to TRBD1. This CDR3 region has 13 residues. Germline V gene sequence: CDR1 MGHRA, CDR2 YSYEKL. The J segment lost 4 bases and the V segment lost 5 bases, leaving 3 bases of the junction unmatched.

The rearrangement uses TRBV6-4 and TRBJ2-5, with D possibly called TRBD1 or TRBD2 (6 bases each). CDR1 and CDR2 from the germline V gene are MRHNA and SNTAGT. V was cut by 6 bases and J by 5 bases, with 13 bases left in between. The CDR3 is 13 residues long. The CDR3 region is CASRARGGETQYF. The CDR3 DNA is TGTGCCAGCAGGGCCAGGGGAGGTGAGACCCAGTACTTC.

The chain links TRBV15 to TRBJ2-1, with D unresolved. V was trimmed by 0 bases and J by 10 bases, leaving 7 bases between them. The CDR3 extends over 12 amino acids. Germline values: CDR1 LNHNV, CDR2 YYDKDF (reference sequence). The CDR3 DNA reads TGTGCCACCAGCAGAGATACCCTGGAGCAGTTCTTC. Amino acid sequence: CATSRDTLEQFF.

The chain has TRBV7-3 and TRBJ2-7; TRBD1 matches at 9 bases. CDR1 is SGHTA and CDR2 is FQGTGA in the germline V gene. Losses at the gene ends were 4 bases for V and 3 bases for J; bases not matched to a gene: 7. This CDR3 is built from 15 residues. CDR3 protein: CASSSGQGVGYEQYF. The CDR3, as DNA: TGTGCCAGCAGCTCGGGACAGGGTGTAGGCTACGAGCAGTACTTC. Full variable domain (remainder filled in from reference TRBV7-3 and TRBJ2-7): GAGVSQTPSNKVTEKGKYVELRCDPISGHTALYWYRQSLGQGPEFLIYFQGTGAADDSGLPNDRFFAVRPEGSVSTLKIQRTERGDSAVYLCASSSGQGVGYEQYFGPGTRLTVT.

The rearrangement joins TRBV25-1 to TRBJ1-1, with 8 bases aligning to TRBD1. V lost 7 bases to trimming and J lost 0 bases; unmatched junction nucleotides: 7. The CDR3 totals 15 residues. Germline V gene data show CDR1 as MGHDK and CDR2 as SYGVNS. In DNA, the CDR3 is TGTGCCAGCAAGTCAGGGGGCGCGATGAACACTGAAGCTTTCTTT. This gives the protein CASKSGGAMNTEAFF.

The chain couples TRBV11-3 to TRBJ2-3; weak D call: TRBD1 (5 bases). CDR1 and CDR2 from the germline V gene are SGHNT and YENEEA. Trimming took 5 bases from V and 3 from J, leaving 15 bases between them. This CDR3 spans 15 amino acids. The CDR3 loop is CASSPRGHPTDTQYF. The CDR3, as DNA: TGTGCCAGCAGCCCTAGAGGACACCCTACAGATACGCAGTATTTT.

The V and J genes are TRBV29-1 and TRBJ1-2, with 10 positions matching TRBD1. Germline V gene lookup returns CDR1 SQVTM and CDR2 ANQGSEA. Trimming removed 3 bases from V and 5 bases from J; junction bases left unmatched: 6. The CDR3 loop spans 14 amino acids. The CDR3 DNA reads as TGCAGCGTTGATGGCTCGGGACAGGGGTATGGCTACACCTTC. The encoded protein is CSVDGSGQGYGYTF.

For the CDR3, the DNA is TGTGCCAGCAGTTTATCAGTAGGGCTTAAGCCCCAGCATTTT. Its translation is CASSLSVGLKPQHF. This rearrangement joins TRBV27 to TRBJ1-5; no firm D call. Germline assignment: CDR1 MNHEY and CDR2 SMNVEV (reference sequence). V lost 0 bases and J lost 8, with 11 bases in between. The CDR3 has 14 amino acids.

The chain links TRBV19 to TRBJ1-6, with 7 nucleotides matching TRBD1. Germline values: CDR1 LNHDA, CDR2 SQIVND (reference sequence). The CDR3 has 17 amino acids. V lost 3 bases, J lost 8 bases, and 13 bases stayed unmatched. The CDR3 nucleotides read TGTGCCAGTAGTATTTGGACAGGCCCTACGCCGCATTCACCCCTCCACTTT. It is translated as CASSIWTGPTPHSPLHF.

Concerning this clone itself: At one of its ends the junction is not consistent with the germline gene, which may arise from a read error. The V gene is TRBV3-1 (or the pseudogene TRBV3-2), the J gene TRBJ1-2; D not certain. The germline CDR1 and CDR2 sequences are LGHDT and YNNKEL (reference sequence). The length of the CDR3 is 13 residues. CDR3 residues: CASSQGETVGLSF. CDR3 sequence (DNA): TGTGCCAGCAGCCAAGGGGAAACAGTTGGATTATCCTTC.

V is TRBV5-4 and J is TRBJ1-3; a possible D gene is TRBD1 (5 bases). CDR3 length: 17 residues. V lost 4 bases and J 0 bases, leaving 17 bases between the germline ends. CDR1 and CDR2 (germline): SGHNT, YYREEE (reference sequence). The CDR3 nucleotides are TGTGCCAGCAGCCCGGGACCTCTCCTTATCTCTGGAAACACCATATATTTT. Translating gives CASSPGPLLISGNTIYF.

The V and J genes are TRBV7-9 and TRBJ2-1; D is possibly TRBD1 or TRBD2 (6 bases each). Per germline, CDR1 SEHNR and CDR2 FQNEAQ (reference sequence). This CDR3 has 14 residues. V was trimmed by 4 bases and J by 5 bases, leaving 12 bases between them. The DNA for the CDR3 is TGTGCCAGCAGCTACTTAGGGGGGCACAATGAGCAGTTCTTC. Its translation: CASSYLGGHNEQFF. Looking up the rest from reference TRBV7-9 and TRBJ2-1 gives the full variable domain: DTGVSQNPRHKITKRGQNVTFRCDPISEHNRLYWYRQTLGQGPEFLTYFQNEAQLEKSRLLSDRFSAERPKGSFSTLEIQRTEQGDSAMYLCASSYLGGHNEQFFGPGTRLTVL.

The chain joins TRBV27 to TRBJ1-1; D gene ambiguous. CDR3 length: 13 amino acids. Germline loops: CDR1 MNHEY, CDR2 SMNVEV (reference sequence). Trimming pared 5 bases from V and 0 bases from J, leaving 7 bases between. The chain's CDR3 is CASSIGMNTEAFF. CDR3 sequence (DNA): TGTGCCAGCAGTATAGGGATGAACACTGAAGCTTTCTTT.

The J gene is TRBJ2-3, the V gene TRBV5-6; no clear D. Germline CDR1 is SGHDT and CDR2 is YYEEEE. V was trimmed by 0 bases and J by 1 base, leaving 15 bases between them. CDR3 length equals 17 residues. The CDR3 DNA follows: TGTGCCAGCAGCTTGGCGTACCGCTTCAAACGCACAGATACGCAGTATTTT. Amino acids: CASSLAYRFKRTDTQYF.

The V call is TRBV11-1, the J call TRBJ2-7, with D unresolved. The V and J ends lost 5 bases and 5 bases respectively, with 13 bases between them. The CDR3 contains 13 residues. Germline lookup yields CDR1 SGHAT and CDR2 FQDESV (reference sequence). The CDR3 here is CASSTFWENEQYF. The CDR3 DNA sequence: TGTGCCAGCAGCACGTTTTGGGAAAACGAGCAGTACTTC.

V and J are TRBV9 and TRBJ2-3, with 11 bases fitting TRBD1. V shed 3 bases, J shed 2 bases, and the junction held 2 bases outside the gene matches. The CDR3 runs 15 residues. Germline V gene data show CDR1 as SGDLS and CDR2 as YYNGEE. The DNA of the CDR3 is TGTGCCAGCAGCGGGGACAGGGGGGACACAGATACGCAGTATTTT. This translates into CASSGDRGDTDTQYF.

The chain employs TRBV13 and TRBJ2-1; D is tentatively TRBD1 or TRBD2 (5 bases each). The CDR3 sequence is 15 residues long. Germline V gives CDR1 PRHDT, CDR2 FYEKMQ (reference sequence). V was clipped by 7 bases and J by 7 bases, with 20 bases between them. The CDR3 is CASKLRGLRENEQFF. DNA for the CDR3: TGTGCCAGCAAACTTCGGGGCCTCAGGGAGAATGAGCAGTTCTTC. The variable domain in full, completed from reference TRBV13 and TRBJ2-1, reads AAGVIQSPRHLIKEKRETATLKCYPIPRHDTVYWYQQGPGQDPQFLISFYEKMQSDKGSIPDRFSAQQFSDYHSELNMSSLELGDSALYFCASKLRGLRENEQFFGPGTRLTVL.

The V and J genes are TRBV25-1 and TRBJ2-2, with D perhaps matching TRBD1 (6 bases). Germline V CDR1 and CDR2: MGHDK, SYGVNS. The CDR3 contains 11 residues. Trimming removed 10 bases at V and 7 bases at J, with 10 bases between. The CDR3 spells CAIQGYGELFF. In DNA form, the CDR3 reads TGTGCCATACAGGGTTACGGGGAGCTGTTTTTT.